This TCR beta chain was obtained from a study of T cell repertoires in cytomegalovirus infection. Overall study: In public TCR beta signatures, there were indications of both CMV infection and matching HLA type.

Study results and limitations: HLA-C-restricted, CMV-specific TCR beta clonotypes were dominant ex vivo. Carriers of CMV plus the relevant HLA were identified by cumulative public TCR beta family frequency.

Using its own MiXCR run on the reads, TCRdb lists one record per CDR3 protein. The data contain 680,000 or so distinct CDR3 sequences, roughly a third of them singletons. The table lists this clonotype with a few counts. Its target is unknown. The sequence came from a human donor in good health (CMV status not recorded). Some clones in this sample may be carry-over from other donors' samples. The specimen sequenced was PBMCs.

As DNA, the CDR3 is TGTGCCAGCAGCCCCCTAGGGGCGGGGGGAAGCACAGATACGCAGTATTTT. As protein: CASSPLGAGGSTDTQYF. The V and J genes are TRBV12-3 or TRBV12-4 and TRBJ2-3; 8 nucleotides match TRBD2. This CDR3 contains 17 residues. J gave up 0 bases and V 6 bases, and 11 bases lay outside the gene matches.